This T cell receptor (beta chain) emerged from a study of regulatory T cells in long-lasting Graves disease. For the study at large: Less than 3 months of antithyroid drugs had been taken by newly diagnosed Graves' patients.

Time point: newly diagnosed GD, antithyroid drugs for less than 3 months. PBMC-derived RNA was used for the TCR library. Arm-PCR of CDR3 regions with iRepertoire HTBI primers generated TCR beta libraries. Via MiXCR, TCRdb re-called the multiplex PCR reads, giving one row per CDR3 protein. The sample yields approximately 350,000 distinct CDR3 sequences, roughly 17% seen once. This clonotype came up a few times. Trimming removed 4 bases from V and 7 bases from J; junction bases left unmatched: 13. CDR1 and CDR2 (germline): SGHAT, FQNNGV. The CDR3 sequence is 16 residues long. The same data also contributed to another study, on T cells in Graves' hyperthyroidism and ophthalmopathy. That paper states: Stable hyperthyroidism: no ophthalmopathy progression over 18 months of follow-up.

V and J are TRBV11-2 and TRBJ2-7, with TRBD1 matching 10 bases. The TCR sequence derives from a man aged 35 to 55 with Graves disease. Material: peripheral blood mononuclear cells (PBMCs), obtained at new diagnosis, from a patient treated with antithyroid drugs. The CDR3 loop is CASSSPRDRGLREQYF. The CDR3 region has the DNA TGTGCCAGCAGCTCCCCCCGGGACAGGGGACTCCGAGAGCAGTACTTC.